This T cell receptor beta chain appears in the sequencing data of a study of blood T cells in healthy people across ages. Study findings and constraints: Investigators viewed diversity estimates from one million T cells as underestimates, the study reported. PBMC samples, being unsorted, prevented any conclusive comparison of naive and antigen-experienced cells.

This clonotype has only a few counts. The antigen is unknown. Primers used in a second PCR of about 7 to 12 cycles were a sample-barcoded 5' primer and a J-beta primer mix. Unique molecular identifiers of 12 random nucleotides labeled each cDNA. CDR3-containing paired-end reads numbering at least 3 million came from each sample. Via MiXCR, TCRdb re-called the 5' RACE reads, giving one row per CDR3 protein. The table lists about 1,000,000 distinct CDR3 sequences, more than 35% of them singletons. After removal of 4 bases from V and 6 bases from J, the junction contained 12 bases not matched to a gene. This CDR3 region has 18 residues. Germline-derived CDR1 and CDR2 are SGHRS and YFSETQ.

What was sequenced was blood. The V and J genes are TRBV5-1 and TRBJ2-1; the match to TRBD2 covers 14 bases. This receptor was identified in a woman between 55 and 75 years old in good health. The CDR3 protein is CASSPFLGLAGGGNEQFF. CDR3 nucleotide sequence: TGCGCCAGCAGCCCCTTCCTCGGACTAGCGGGAGGTGGCAATGAGCAGTTCTTC.